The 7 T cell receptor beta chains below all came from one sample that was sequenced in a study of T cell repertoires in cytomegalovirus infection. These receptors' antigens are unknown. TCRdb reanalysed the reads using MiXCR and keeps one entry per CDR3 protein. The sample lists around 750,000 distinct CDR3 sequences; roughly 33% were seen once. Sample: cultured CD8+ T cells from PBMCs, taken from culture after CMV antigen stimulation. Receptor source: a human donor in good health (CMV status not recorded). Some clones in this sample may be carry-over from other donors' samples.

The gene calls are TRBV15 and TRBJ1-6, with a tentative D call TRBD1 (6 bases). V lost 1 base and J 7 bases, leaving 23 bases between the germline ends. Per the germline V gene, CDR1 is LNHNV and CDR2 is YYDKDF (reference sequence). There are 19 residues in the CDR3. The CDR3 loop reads CATSRGRGGETRKNSPLHF. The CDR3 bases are TGTGCCACCAGCAGAGGAAGAGGGGGGGAGACACGAAAGAATTCACCCCTCCACTTT. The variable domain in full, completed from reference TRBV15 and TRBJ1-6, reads DAMVIQNPRYQVTQFGKPVTLSCSQTLNHNVMYWYQQKSSQAPKLLFHYYDKDFNNEADTPDNFQSRRPNTSFCFLDIRSPGLGDTAMYLCATSRGRGGETRKNSPLHFGNGTRLTVT.

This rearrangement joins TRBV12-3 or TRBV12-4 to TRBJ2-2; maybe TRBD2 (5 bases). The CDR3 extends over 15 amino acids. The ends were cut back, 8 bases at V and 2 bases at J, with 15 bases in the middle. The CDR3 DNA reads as TGTGCCAGCCAAGTTGAGGGCCGAAACACCGGGGAGCTGTTTTTT. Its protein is CASQVEGRNTGELFF.

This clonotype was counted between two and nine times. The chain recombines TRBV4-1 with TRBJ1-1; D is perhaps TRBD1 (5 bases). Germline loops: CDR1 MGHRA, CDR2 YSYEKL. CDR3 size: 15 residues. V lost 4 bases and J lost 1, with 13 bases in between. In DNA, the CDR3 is TGCGCCAGCAGCCGCTCCGGGACGGCGAACACTGAAGCTTTCTTT. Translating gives CASSRSGTANTEAFF.

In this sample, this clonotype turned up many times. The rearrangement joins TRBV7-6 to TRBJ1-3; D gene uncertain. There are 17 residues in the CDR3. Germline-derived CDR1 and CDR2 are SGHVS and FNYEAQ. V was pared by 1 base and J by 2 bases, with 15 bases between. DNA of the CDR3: TGTGCCAGCAGCTTAGTTCTATGGCCAGGACCTGGAAACACCATATATTTT. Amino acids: CASSLVLWPGPGNTIYF.

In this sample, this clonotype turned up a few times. Here the CDR3 DNA reads TGTGCCAGCAGCCGGGGTGATGGCTTCTATAATTCACCCCTCCACTTT. Its translation is CASSRGDGFYNSPLHF. The chain employs TRBV6-2 or TRBV6-3 and TRBJ1-6; D unclear. The germline V gene has CDR1 MNHEY and CDR2 SVGEGT. This CDR3 contains 16 residues. V was clipped by 6 bases and J by 3 bases, with 15 bases between them.

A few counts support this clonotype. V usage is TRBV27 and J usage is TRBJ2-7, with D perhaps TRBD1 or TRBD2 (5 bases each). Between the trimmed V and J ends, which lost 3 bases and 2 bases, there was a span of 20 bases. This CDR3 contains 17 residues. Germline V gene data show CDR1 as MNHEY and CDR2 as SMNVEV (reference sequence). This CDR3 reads CASSFPGGQKKTYEQYV. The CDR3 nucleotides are TGTGCCAGCAGTTTCCCTGGAGGACAAAAAAAGACCTACGAGCAGTACGTC.

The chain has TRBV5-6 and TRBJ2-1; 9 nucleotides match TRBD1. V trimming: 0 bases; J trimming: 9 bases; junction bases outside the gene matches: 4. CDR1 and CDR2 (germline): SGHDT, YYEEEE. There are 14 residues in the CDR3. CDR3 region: CASSLGTGEREQFF. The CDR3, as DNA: TGTGCCAGCAGCTTGGGGACAGGGGAGCGTGAGCAGTTCTTC.